The 3 T cell receptor beta chains below come from one sample, sequenced in a study of shared clonotypes between healthy human individuals. Terminally differentiated effector memory CD45RA+ cells were left out of the naive CD8 fraction, which was CD45RO-negative and positively selected for CCR7. Clones were sequenced by immunoSEQ multiplex PCR, and TCRdb holds only the in-frame ones, with some missing. The profile covers around 2.1 million clones, with approximately 94% appearing a single time and more than 1.5% taken by the ten largest. The sample taken for sequencing was naive CD8+ T cells from PBMCs. The source is a man between 18 and 35 years old in good health. Some clones in this sample may be carry-over from other donors' samples.

The CDR3 region has the DNA TGTGCCAGCAGTTTAGCAGGGATGGGGACTGAAGCTTTCTTT. Amino acid sequence: CASSLAGMGTEAFF. This chain joins TRBV27 and TRBJ1-1; tentatively, D is TRBD1 (5 bases). This CDR3 spans 14 amino acids. The germline gives CDR1 MNHEY, CDR2 SMNVEV (reference sequence). Trimming removed 2 bases from V and 5 bases from J, with 12 bases in between.

The rearrangement uses TRBV6-5 and TRBJ1-1; TRBD1 aligns across 8 bases. The CDR3 runs to 13 residues. Germline CDR1 and CDR2: MNHEY and SVGAGI. Trimming cost V 6 bases and J 4 bases; bases outside gene matches: 4. The CDR3 region is CASRWTGSTEAFF. The CDR3 nucleotides are TGTGCCAGCAGGTGGACAGGGTCCACTGAAGCTTTCTTT.

The V and J genes are TRBV4-1 and TRBJ2-7; D unclear. The CDR3 consists of 13 residues. Germline V CDR1 and CDR2: MGHRA, YSYEKL. V was cut by 4 bases and J by 5 bases, with 12 bases left in between. CDR3 amino acids: CASSPVVFHEQYF. The DNA for the CDR3 is TGCGCCAGCAGCCCCGTAGTATTCCACGAGCAGTACTTC.